These T cell receptor beta chains were read from a single sample in a study of blood T cells in healthy people across ages. MiXCR, applied by TCRdb to the 5' RACE reads, yields one record per CDR3 protein. The sample contains 1.5 million to 1.9 million distinct CDR3 sequences, less than 45% of which appear only once. The sequenced sample consisted of blood. These receptors came from a woman between 18 and 29 years old in good health. Both conserved end residues are part of each CDR3. Fields, in order: J gene, V gene, D gene, CDR3 length, clone size, CDR3 protein, CDR3 DNA. The D gene is left open where the match is weak. Clone size is not always given. Where it is, it says once, few, many or a class for expanded clones.

>TRBJ2-3|TRBV4-3|NA|14|NA
CASSHSTRTDTQYF
TGCGCCAGCAGCCACTCGACCCGCACAGATACGCAGTATTTT
>TRBJ2-7|TRBV4-1|NA|13|many
CASSQGGSYEQYF
TGTGCCAGCAGCCAAGGAGGGTCCTACGAGCAGTACTTC
>TRBJ1-1|TRBV28|NA|13|NA
CASSLQRGLEAFF
TGTGCCAGCAGTTTACAAAGGGGCCTTGAAGCTTTCTTT
>TRBJ2-3|TRBV7-9|TRBD2|16|few
CASSFRLAGVSDTQYF
TGTGCCAGCAGCTTTCGACTAGCGGGAGTGTCAGATACGCAGTATTTT
>TRBJ2-5|TRBV21-1|NA|13|once
CAGSMRQGETQYF
TGTGCCGGCAGCATGCGGCAGGGGGAGACCCAGTACTTC
>TRBJ2-1|TRBV27|TRBD2|15|once
CASSWPSGSYNEQFF
TGTGCCAGCAGTTGGCCTAGCGGGTCCTACAATGAGCAGTTCTTC
>TRBJ1-1|TRBV29-1|NA|12|few
CSVSGPVVGAFF
TGCAGCGTCTCGGGTCCCGTCGTTGGAGCTTTCTTT
>TRBJ2-5|TRBV29-1|NA|13|few
CSVEDYLQETQYF
TGCAGCGTTGAAGATTACCTCCAAGAGACCCAGTACTTC
>TRBJ1-1|TRBV20-1|NA|11|NA
CSAFGGTEAFF
TGCAGTGCCTTTGGGGGCACTGAAGCTTTCTTT
>TRBJ1-2|TRBV3-1|TRBD1|16|NA
CASSQERPGGAFGYTF
TGTGCCAGCAGCCAAGAACGACCAGGGGGCGCTTTTGGCTACACCTTC
>TRBJ1-2|TRBV12-3/TRBV12-4|NA|12|NA
CASSFPSEGYTF
TGTGCCAGCAGTTTTCCGTCTGAGGGCTACACCTTC
>TRBJ2-7|TRBV10-3|NA|14|NA
CAMNSGTLDYEQYF
TGTGCCATGAACTCCGGGACACTAGACTACGAGCAGTACTTC
>TRBJ2-5|TRBV11-2|TRBD1|16|NA
CASNSTGTGDVETQYF
TGTGCCAGCAACTCGACCGGGACAGGGGATGTGGAGACCCAGTACTTC
>TRBJ2-7|TRBV7-8|NA|12|NA
CASSLSQYEQYF
TGTGCCAGCAGCTTGTCGCAATACGAGCAGTACTTC
>TRBJ1-2|TRBV2|NA|15|NA
CASSERPGAYYGYTF
TGTGCCAGCAGTGAAAGGCCGGGGGCTTACTATGGCTACACCTTC
>TRBJ2-5|TRBV7-9|NA|14|NA
CASSWPFVKETQYF
TGTGCCAGCAGCTGGCCGTTCGTAAAAGAGACCCAGTACTTC
>TRBJ2-7|TRBV4-1|TRBD1|14|NA
CASGRGTASYEQYF
TGCGCCAGCGGAAGGGGGACAGCCTCCTACGAGCAGTACTTC
>TRBJ2-7|TRBV29-1|NA|13|NA
CSVGTYQRDEQYF
TGCAGCGTCGGGACCTATCAGCGGGACGAGCAGTACTTC
>TRBJ1-5|TRBV24-1|NA|15|few
CATSRGGYSNQPQHF
TGTGCCACCAGTCGAGGGGGGTATAGCAATCAGCCCCAGCATTTT
>TRBJ2-3|TRBV25-1|NA|17|NA
CASSGRLGGPSTDTQYF
TGTGCCAGCAGTGGGAGGCTAGGAGGGCCTAGCACAGATACGCAGTATTTT
>TRBJ2-5|TRBV4-1|TRBD2|17|few
CASRTVAGGPNKETQYF
TGCGCCAGCAGGACAGTAGCGGGGGGGCCTAACAAAGAGACCCAGTACTTC
>TRBJ2-2|TRBV4-3|TRBD2|17|few
CASSQVASGPNTGELFF
TGCGCCAGCAGCCAAGTGGCTAGCGGGCCGAACACCGGGGAGCTGTTTTTT
>TRBJ2-4|TRBV7-2|NA|14|few
CASSSREAKNIQYF
TGTGCCAGCAGCTCCCGGGAGGCCAAAAACATTCAGTACTTC
>TRBJ2-6|TRBV12-3/TRBV12-4|TRBD2|16|NA
CATVAGGLSGANVLTF
TGTGCCACCGTAGCGGGAGGGCTAAGTGGGGCCAACGTCCTGACTTTC
>TRBJ2-7|TRBV28|TRBD2|15|NA
CASSARLAEAYEQYF
TGTGCCAGCAGTGCCAGACTAGCGGAAGCCTACGAGCAGTACTTC
>TRBJ2-7|TRBV28|TRBD1|17|NA
CASGIKVGTGGLVEQYF
TGTGCCAGCGGAATCAAAGTCGGGACAGGGGGCTTGGTCGAGCAGTACTTC
>TRBJ1-4|TRBV3-1|NA|16|NA
CASSPIPASVDEKLFF
TGTGCCAGCAGCCCAATCCCAGCCTCGGTGGATGAAAAACTGTTTTTT
>TRBJ2-7|TRBV30|TRBD2|16|NA
CAWSPFGGRGEVEQYF
TGTGCCTGGAGCCCCTTCGGCGGGAGGGGCGAAGTTGAGCAGTACTTC
>TRBJ2-7|TRBV7-6|NA|16|NA
CASSLGAGESSYEQYF
TGTGCCAGCAGCTTAGGGGCCGGGGAGAGCTCCTACGAGCAGTACTTC
>TRBJ1-2|TRBV28|TRBD1|15|few
CASSLVDLRGSGYTF
TGTGCCAGCAGTTTGGTCGACCTCAGGGGGTCTGGCTACACCTTC
>TRBJ2-1|TRBV12-3/TRBV12-4|NA|15|few
CASSFGAGNYNEQFF
TGTGCCAGCAGTTTCGGCGCAGGGAACTACAATGAGCAGTTCTTC
>TRBJ1-2|TRBV12-3/TRBV12-4|NA|13|NA
CASRIAPGYGYTF
TGTGCCAGCAGAATAGCCCCCGGCTATGGCTACACCTTC
>TRBJ2-5|TRBV7-9|NA|15|few
CASSLMQGVGETQYF
TGTGCCAGCAGCTTAATGCAGGGAGTTGGAGAGACCCAGTACTTC
>TRBJ1-2|TRBV29-1|TRBD1|13|few
CSSSDRGNYGYTF
TGCAGCTCCTCCGACAGGGGGAACTATGGCTACACCTTC
>TRBJ2-7|TRBV30|NA|12|NA
CAWSVKGYEQYF
TGTGCCTGGAGTGTTAAGGGCTACGAGCAGTACTTC